The present TCR beta chain was sequenced within a study of OX40 agonist ivuxolimab in advanced cancers. Study at large: Patients receiving dose escalation had hepatocellular carcinoma, melanoma, renal cell or head and neck cancer. Aged about 20 to 80 with a mean of about 63 years, they were less than 90% male. General study findings and limits: Clones of CD4+ and CD8+ blood T cells grew by week 6 at doses of 0.1 to 3.0 mg/kg.

Baseline was the first blood sampling point, followed by cycle 4 day 1 and cycle 7 day 1. V lost 4 bases to trimming and J lost 5 bases, with 15 bases between them. Per germline, CDR1 SGHKS and CDR2 YYEKEE (reference sequence). CDR3 size: 15 residues. Assay: immunoSEQ multiplex PCR; the TCRdb copy retains only in-frame clones and omits some. The sample lists approximately 74,000 clones, over 70% occurring once. On this clone: As yet, its antigen is unknown.

The material was CD4+ or CD8+ T cells sorted from blood, obtained in a trial of the OX40 agonist ivuxolimab. The receptor was isolated from an adult with an advanced solid tumor such as melanoma, head and neck, liver or kidney cancer. The chain employs TRBV5-5 and TRBJ2-2, with a weak D call TRBD2 (6 bases). The CDR3 here is CASSPPLARTGELFF. CDR3 DNA: TGTGCCAGCAGCCCCCCACTAGCCCGGACCGGGGAGCTGTTTTTT.